This passage covers 18 T cell receptor beta chains from one sample sequenced in a study of cytotoxic CD8 clonotypes in ibrutinib-treated CLL. The data were produced by immunoSEQ multiplex PCR, yet TCRdb's version contains in-frame clones alone and is incomplete. The sample records around 33,000 clones, around 70% being singletons. Sequencing was performed on PBMCs, taken before ibrutinib treatment. Every receptor here comes from a human donor with chronic lymphocytic leukemia.

V is TRBV4-3 and J is TRBJ2-7; 11 nucleotides align to TRBD2. In germline, CDR1 is LGHNA, CDR2 YSLEER. J gave up 3 bases and V 4 bases, and 8 bases lay outside the gene matches. This CDR3 region has 16 residues. The CDR3 bases are TGCGCCAGCAGCCCGACCGGGACTAGCGGAGACTACGAGCAGTACTTC. Protein product: CASSPTGTSGDYEQYF.

In its sample, this clone was seen a few times. The genes are TRBV9 and TRBJ2-3; 11 bases align to TRBD2. The CDR3 is 16 residues long. Germline V CDR1 and CDR2: SGDLS, YYNGEE. After removal of 0 bases from V and 5 bases from J, the junction contained 5 bases not matched to a gene. The CDR3 protein is CASSVGTGLAGDTQYF. The CDR3 region has the DNA TGTGCCAGCAGCGTAGGGACTGGACTAGCGGGAGATACGCAGTATTTT. Together with reference TRBV9 and TRBJ2-3, the CDR3 gives the full variable domain: DSGVTQTPKHLITATGQRVTLRCSPRSGDLSVYWYQQSLDQGLQFLIQYYNGEERAKGNILERFSAQQFPDLHSELNLSSLELGDSALYFCASSVGTGLAGDTQYFGPGTRLTVL.

The chain employs TRBV5-1 and TRBJ2-5; D is perhaps TRBD2 (5 bases). Germline-derived CDR1 and CDR2 are SGHRS and YFSETQ. The CDR3 is made up of 12 amino acids. With 4 bases removed from V and 1 base from J, the gap between germline ends came to 5 bases. Here the CDR3 reads CASSLAQETQYF. As DNA, the CDR3 is TGCGCCAGCAGCCTAGCCCAAGAGACCCAGTACTTC.

This chain joins TRBV6-1 and TRBJ2-3; 11 bases are a match to TRBD2. The junction had 2 bases not matched to a gene; V was cut back by 6 bases and J by 0 bases. The CDR3 covers 15 residues. CDR1 and CDR2 (germline): MNHNS, SASEGT. The CDR3 sequence is CASRGTSGSTDTQYF. The CDR3 coding sequence is TGTGCCAGCAGAGGGACTAGCGGAAGCACAGATACGCAGTATTTT.

This clone has just a few counts. The chain combines TRBV6-5 with TRBJ1-3; the D is unclear. The V gene's germline CDR1 is MNHEY and CDR2 SVGAGI. The CDR3 is 13 amino acids. V lost 5 bases and J lost 4, with 9 bases in between. The CDR3 reads CASSARYGNTIYF. As DNA, the CDR3 is TGTGCCAGCAGTGCCCGGTACGGAAACACCATATATTTT.

V gene TRBV4-2 combines with J gene TRBJ1-3; D not resolved. Deletions cut 1 base from V and 2 bases from J, with 12 bases between. Germline V CDR1 and CDR2: LGHNA, YNFKEQ. The CDR3 spans 16 residues. CDR3 nucleotide sequence: TGTGCCAGCAGCCAAGCTTTCTCGCATACTGGAAACACCATATATTTT. Protein product: CASSQAFSHTGNTIYF.

This clone was seen a few times. This CDR3 is CASSRPGGWDQPQHF. The CDR3 DNA reads TGTGCCAGCAGCCGACCAGGGGGTTGGGATCAGCCCCAGCATTTT. The rearrangement links TRBV7-8 to TRBJ1-5; 7 bases line up with TRBD1. Germline CDR1 SGHVS, CDR2 FQNEAQ. The CDR3 loop spans 15 amino acids. J gave up 5 bases and V 5 bases, and 9 bases lay outside the gene matches.

This sequence joins TRBV5-1 and TRBJ2-1; tentatively, D is TRBD2 (6 bases). Looked up from germline, CDR1 is SGHRS and CDR2 is YFSETQ. Trimming stripped 2 bases from V and 15 bases from J, with 18 bases between. The CDR3 is 13 amino acids. DNA of the CDR3: TGCGCCAGCAGCTTAGATGCGACGGGAGCCCCGTTCTTC. Its translation is CASSLDATGAPFF.

The table lists this clone with a few counts. V gene TRBV7-9 combines with J gene TRBJ2-3; 8 bases are shared with TRBD2. The CDR3 length is 17 residues. V lost 6 bases to trimming and J lost 3 bases; unmatched junction nucleotides: 14. The germline V gene has CDR1 SEHNR and CDR2 FQNEAQ (reference sequence). CDR3 sequence reads: CASSLAGGPIGTDTQYF. CDR3 nucleotides: TGTGCCAGCAGTCTGGCGGGGGGCCCTATCGGAACAGATACGCAGTATTTT.

J is TRBJ2-3 and V is TRBV28, with unresolved D. The germline V and J ends were trimmed by 7 bases and 8 bases, with 16 bases remaining between them. CDR1 is MDHEN and CDR2 is SYDVKM in the germline V gene. The CDR3 has 13 amino acids. CDR3 in DNA: TGTGCCAGCAAGGAAGATATTCTCGGTACGCAGTATTTT. Translating gives CASKEDILGTQYF.

The V and J genes are TRBV7-9 and TRBJ1-4; D unresolved. V dropped 7 bases and J dropped 4 bases, with 10 bases sitting between them. The germline V gene encodes CDR1 SEHNR and CDR2 FQNEAQ (reference sequence). This CDR3 region has 13 residues. As DNA, the CDR3 is TGTGCCAGCATGGCATTGGATAATGAAAAACTGTTTTTT. It translates to CASMALDNEKLFF.

The J gene is TRBJ2-2, the V gene TRBV4-1; possibly TRBD2 for D (6 bases). CDR1 and CDR2 from the germline V gene are MGHRA and YSYEKL. Trimming removed 0 bases at V and 5 bases at J, with 19 bases between. This CDR3 spans 18 amino acids. CDR3 loop: CASSQDGGSAYMTGELFF. The CDR3 DNA reads TGCGCCAGCAGCCAAGATGGAGGGAGCGCCTATATGACCGGGGAGCTGTTTTTT.

This chain joins TRBV18 and TRBJ1-1; D perhaps matches TRBD1 (6 bases). There are 14 residues in the CDR3. Germline V CDR1 and CDR2: KGHSH, LQKENI. Trimming cost V 4 bases and J 3 bases, with 12 bases left between them. The CDR3 DNA follows: TGTGCCAGCTCACGCTTCAGGGGCGACACTGAAGCTTTCTTT. This sequence encodes CASSRFRGDTEAFF.

V and J are TRBV19 and TRBJ1-6; TRBD1 agrees at 8 bases. The V and J ends lost 4 bases and 9 bases, in that order; junction bases with no gene match: 5. Germline V gene data show CDR1 as LNHDA and CDR2 as SQIVND (reference sequence). This CDR3 contains 14 residues. This CDR3 reads CASSTGQGGSPLHF. The CDR3 coding sequence is TGTGCCAGTAGTACAGGACAGGGCGGTTCACCCCTCCACTTT.

This clone was detected only a few times. The chain couples TRBV15 to TRBJ1-1; D is ambiguous. The V gene's germline CDR1 is LNHNV and CDR2 YYDKDF (reference sequence). V lost 3 bases, J lost 5 bases, and 7 bases lay in between. The CDR3 has 12 amino acids. CDR3 sequence reads: CATSRLSTEAFF. The CDR3 coding sequence is TGTGCCACCAGCAGGCTCAGTACTGAAGCTTTCTTT.

Details on this clone: Sequence at one end of the junction differs from germline and may be a read error. The chain links TRBV5-1 to TRBJ2-5; the match to TRBD2 covers 7 bases. The CDR3 is 15 amino acids. Germline lookup yields CDR1 SGHRS and CDR2 YFSETQ. DNA for the CDR3: TGCGCCAGCACCCAGCGGGGCCGGGGAGAAGAGGCCCAGTACTTC. Amino acid sequence: CASTQRGRGEEAQYF.

The rearrangement links TRBV2 to TRBJ2-7; 8 bases map to TRBD1. Unmatched junction bases numbered 3, after V lost 6 bases and J lost 2 bases. Germline CDR1 SNHLY, CDR2 FYNNEI. The CDR3 spans 13 residues. The CDR3 loop is CASRSTGAYEQYF. CDR3 DNA: TGTGCCAGCAGGTCGACAGGGGCCTACGAGCAGTACTTC. Variable domain in full (rest from reference TRBV2 and TRBJ2-7): EPEVTQTPSHQVTQMGQEVILRCVPISNHLYFYWYRQILGQKVEFLVSFYNNEISEKSEIFDDQFSVERPDGSNFTLKIRSTKLEDSAMYFCASRSTGAYEQYFGPGTRLTVT.

The chain combines TRBV30 with TRBJ2-7; 9 positions agree with TRBD2. This CDR3 comprises 15 residues. V shed 0 bases and J 2 bases; nucleotides not matched to a gene: 5. The germline V gene encodes CDR1 GTSNPN and CDR2 SVGIG (reference sequence). As DNA, the CDR3 is TGTGCCTGGAGTGTCCTCCTAGCGGGACCCTACGAGCAGTACTTC. The encoded protein is CAWSVLLAGPYEQYF. The full variable domain, in which reference TRBV30 and TRBJ2-7 provide the parts outside the CDR3, is SQTIHQWPATLVQPVGSPLSLECTVEGTSNPNLYWYRQAAGRGLQLLFYSVGIGQISSEVPQNLSASRPQDRQFILSSKKLLLSDSGFYLCAWSVLLAGPYEQYFGPGTRLTVT.